This TCR beta chain was observed in a study of T cells in localized non-small cell lung cancer. Study-wide points: Higher adjacent-lung clonality was associated with shorter survival. Because researchers sequenced only one region of the tumor, heterogeneity is still possible. Among the top 100 tumor clones, a median approximately 62 appeared in adjacent lung.

This clone is a singleton in its sample. Its antigen is not identified. Measured with immunoSEQ multiplex PCR; TCRdb has only the in-frame clones, and not every one. Among 130,000 or so clones listed, approximately 88% were seen once. This TCR came from an older female donor with stage I lung adenocarcinoma. Sequences were derived from peripheral blood, sampled before any cancer treatment.

The CDR3 DNA reads TGTGCCTGGAGTGTAGGATGGACAGGGCAAGAGACCCAGTACTTC. This encodes CAWSVGWTGQETQYF. The V and J genes are TRBV30 and TRBJ2-5; 8 positions match TRBD1. Trimming cost V 0 bases and J 2 bases; bases outside gene matches: 5. CDR3 size: 15 residues. CDR1 and CDR2 (germline): GTSNPN, SVGIG (reference sequence).